The 25 T cell receptor beta chains in this list originate from one sample, sequenced in a study of T cell changes during pregnancy in multiple sclerosis. Libraries were prepared by immunoSEQ multiplex PCR; TCRdb keeps only in-frame clonotypes and omits some of them. The sample shows some 110,000 clones, about 90% of them seen only once. Sequenced material: peripheral blood, taken before pregnancy. These receptors were taken from a female donor with multiple sclerosis, enrolled in a pregnancy study.

The chain has TRBV11-3 and TRBJ2-5; no reliable D call. Trimming pared 0 bases from V and 5 bases from J, leaving 10 bases between. This CDR3 has 14 residues. Germline V CDR1 and CDR2: SGHNT, YENEEA. Written as DNA, the CDR3 is TGTGCCAGCAGCTTAGATGCGGCCGTGGAGACCCAGTACTTC. Its translation is CASSLDAAVETQYF.

V and J are TRBV6-5 and TRBJ2-2; 7 nucleotides match TRBD1. The CDR3 has 14 amino acids. Germline V gene data show CDR1 as MNHEY and CDR2 as SVGAGI. V shed 7 bases, J shed 3 bases, and the junction held 5 bases outside the gene matches. CDR3: CASTMGQYTGELFF. Here the CDR3 DNA reads TGTGCCAGCACTATGGGACAGTACACCGGGGAGCTGTTTTTT.

The chain employs TRBV6-4 and TRBJ2-7; 11 positions match TRBD2. Germline V CDR1 and CDR2: MRHNA, SNTAGT. The CDR3 runs 18 residues. J gave up 3 bases and V 0 bases, and 10 bases lay outside the gene matches. Here the CDR3 reads CASSDSTGTSGIYYEQYF. The CDR3 bases are TGTGCCAGCAGTGACTCTACCGGGACTAGCGGAATCTACTACGAGCAGTACTTC.

The V and J genes are TRBV2 and TRBJ2-3; TRBD1 agrees at 7 bases. V lost 6 bases to trimming and J lost 1 base; unmatched junction nucleotides: 4. CDR1 is SNHLY, CDR2 FYNNEI, per germline. This CDR3 region has 14 residues. The CDR3 DNA reads TGTGCCAGCAGGATAGACAGGGGCACAGATACGCAGTATTTT. It encodes CASRIDRGTDTQYF.

As regards this clone: The same CDR3 can be traced to other DNA sequences in this sample. The chain recombines TRBV2 with TRBJ1-2; D is unclear. The CDR3 is 12 residues long. Trimming removed 1 base from V and 7 bases from J, with 7 bases in between. Germline CDR1 SNHLY, CDR2 FYNNEI. The CDR3 region is CASSEGAGGYTF. Written as DNA, the CDR3 is TGTGCCAGCAGTGAAGGGGCCGGTGGCTACACCTTC.

This chain connects TRBV28 to TRBJ1-1; no reliable D call. V lost 1 base and J lost 1, with 7 bases in between. Germline V gene data show CDR1 as MDHEN and CDR2 as SYDVKM. The CDR3 spans 14 residues. CDR3 sequence (DNA): TGTGCCAGCAGTTTATTTTATCCGAACACTGAAGCTTTCTTT. Translating gives CASSLFYPNTEAFF.

The V gene is TRBV28, the J gene TRBJ1-2, with 8 bases lining up with TRBD1. Germline CDR1 MDHEN, CDR2 SYDVKM. After removal of 6 bases from V and 6 bases from J, the junction contained 15 bases not matched to a gene. This CDR3 region has 16 residues. In nucleotides, the CDR3 is TGTGCCAGCAGCCGCAACTTAGGGACAGGAAGTAATGGCTACACCTTC. It specifies CASSRNLGTGSNGYTF.

This chain joins TRBV10-2 and TRBJ2-1; unclear D gene. V lost 6 bases to trimming and J lost 4 bases, with 4 bases between them. The CDR3 loop spans 11 amino acids. Looked up from germline, CDR1 is WSHSY and CDR2 is SAAADI. The CDR3: CASSVYNEQFF. For the CDR3, the DNA is TGCGCCAGCAGCGTGTACAATGAGCAGTTCTTC.

A remark on this clone: Other DNA sequences in the same sample also yield this CDR3. The rearrangement links TRBV27 to TRBJ1-5; 7 nucleotides match TRBD1. There are 14 residues in the CDR3. V shed 4 bases, J shed 6 bases, and the junction held 6 bases outside the gene matches. Germline V CDR1 and CDR2: MNHEY, SMNVEV (reference sequence). CDR3 coding DNA: TGTGCCAGCAGTTCACAGGGGTCGGGTCAGCCCCAGCATTTT. Protein: CASSSQGSGQPQHF.

This clone was seen only a few times. The V and J genes are TRBV5-6 and TRBJ1-1, with TRBD1 identical over 10 bases. The V gene's germline CDR1 is SGHDT and CDR2 YYEEEE. V was pared by 4 bases and J by 6 bases, with 3 bases of the junction left unmatched. This CDR3 has 13 residues. Here the CDR3 reads CASSLGQGAEAFF. CDR3 bases: TGTGCCAGCAGCCTTGGACAGGGGGCTGAAGCTTTCTTT. The variable domain in full, completed from reference TRBV5-6 and TRBJ1-1, reads DAGVTQSPTHLIKTRGQQVTLRCSPKSGHDTVSWYQQALGQGPQFIFQYYEEEERQRGNFPDRFSGHQFPNYSSELNVNALLLGDSALYLCASSLGQGAEAFFGQGTRLTVV.

This chain uses TRBV19 with TRBJ1-1, with 7 positions matching TRBD1. This CDR3 region has 13 residues. V shed 10 bases and J 1 base; nucleotides not matched to a gene: 6. Looked up from germline, CDR1 is LNHDA and CDR2 is SQIVND (reference sequence). CDR3: CATNRQGNTEAFF. Here the CDR3 DNA reads TGTGCCACCAACCGACAGGGGAACACTGAAGCTTTCTTT.

V and J are TRBV18 and TRBJ2-3; TRBD2 matches at 7 bases. CDR3 length: 14 amino acids. CDR1 and CDR2 from the germline V gene are KGHSH and LQKENI. V shed 2 bases, J shed 5 bases, and the junction held 4 bases outside the gene matches. The CDR3 is CASSPVGGRDTQYF. In nucleotides, the CDR3 is TGTGCCAGCTCACCAGTGGGCGGGAGAGATACGCAGTATTTT. Full variable domain (outside the CDR3, taken from reference TRBV18 and TRBJ2-3): NAGVMQNPRHLVRRRGQEARLRCSPMKGHSHVYWYRQLPEEGLKFMVYLQKENIIDESGMPKERFSAEFPKEGPSILRIQQVVRGDSAAYFCASSPVGGRDTQYFGPGTRLTVL.

This chain joins TRBV7-3 and TRBJ2-3; no clear D. This CDR3 has 16 amino acids. The V gene lost 4 bases and the J gene lost 3 bases, with 17 bases spanning the gap. Germline V lookup: CDR1 SGHTA, CDR2 FQGTGA. As DNA, the CDR3 is TGTGCCAGCAGCTCCCCCCCGGGTCGCTTGACAGATACGCAGTATTTT. This translates into CASSSPPGRLTDTQYF.

The chain combines TRBV27 with TRBJ1-2; TRBD1 might be the D (5 bases). CDR3 length: 13 residues. Germline CDR1 MNHEY, CDR2 SMNVEV (reference sequence). V lost 3 bases to trimming and J lost 7 bases, with 12 bases between them. The CDR3 is CASSLGGAGGYTF. The DNA for the CDR3 is TGTGCCAGCAGTTTGGGCGGGGCTGGTGGCTACACCTTC.

This clone was seen once. The chain recombines TRBV28 with TRBJ2-3; the D is unclear. The germline V and J ends were trimmed by 6 bases and 0 bases, with 4 bases remaining between them. This CDR3 spans 12 amino acids. CDR1 and CDR2 (germline): MDHEN, SYDVKM. The CDR3, as DNA: TGTGCCAGCAGCGTTAGCACAGATACGCAGTATTTT. Amino acids: CASSVSTDTQYF.

This chain uses TRBV28 with TRBJ1-4; 8 positions agree with TRBD1. CDR1 MDHEN and CDR2 SYDVKM come from the germline V gene. This CDR3 comprises 15 residues. V gave up 6 bases and J gave up 3 bases; unmatched junction bases: 6. DNA for the CDR3: TGTGCCAGCAGCCAGGGGGCACGGGCTAATGAAAAACTGTTTTTT. Protein: CASSQGARANEKLFF. Full variable domain (rest looked up from reference TRBV28 and TRBJ1-4): DVKVTQSSRYLVKRTGEKVFLECVQDMDHENMFWYRQDPGLGLRLIYFSYDVKMKEKGDIPEGYSVSREKKERFSLILESASTNQTSMYLCASSQGARANEKLFFGSGTQLSVL.

The chain employs TRBV18 and TRBJ2-2; TRBD1 is a possible D gene (5 bases). The V gene's germline CDR1 is KGHSH and CDR2 LQKENI. Trimming removed 1 base from V and 4 bases from J, with 7 bases in between. This CDR3 is built from 14 residues. The CDR3 loop reads CASSPLGATGELFF. DNA of the CDR3: TGTGCCAGCTCACCACTTGGGGCCACCGGGGAGCTGTTTTTT.

The V call is TRBV5-1, the J call TRBJ2-3; a possible D gene is TRBD2 (5 bases). Germline V gene sequence: CDR1 SGHRS, CDR2 YFSETQ. The CDR3 totals 16 residues. V gave up 0 bases and J gave up 0 bases, with 11 bases separating them. The CDR3 loop reads CASSLALAISTDTQYF. CDR3 DNA: TGCGCCAGCAGCTTGGCCCTAGCTATTAGCACAGATACGCAGTATTTT.

This chain uses TRBV6-5 with TRBJ2-1; TRBD2 might be the D (6 bases). In germline, CDR1 is MNHEY, CDR2 SVGAGI. The CDR3 loop spans 14 amino acids. Deletions cut 8 bases from V and 7 bases from J, with 18 bases between. CDR3 DNA sequence: TGTGCCAGCTCCGGACGCGGGGAGAAGAATGAGCAGTTCTTC. Amino acids: CASSGRGEKNEQFF.

CDR3 DNA: TGTGCCAGCTCGGGCGGGGGCGTCCAAGAGACCCAGTACTTC. Its protein is CASSGGGVQETQYF. The chain joins TRBV18 to TRBJ2-5, with a weak D call TRBD2 (7 bases). The V end lost 6 bases, the J end lost 1 base, and 12 bases lay between the germline ends. The CDR3 sequence is 14 residues long. The germline gives CDR1 KGHSH, CDR2 LQKENI. The variable domain in full, completed from reference TRBV18 and TRBJ2-5, reads NAGVMQNPRHLVRRRGQEARLRCSPMKGHSHVYWYRQLPEEGLKFMVYLQKENIIDESGMPKERFSAEFPKEGPSILRIQQVVRGDSAAYFCASSGGGVQETQYFGPGTRLLVL.

The chain recombines TRBV7-3 with TRBJ2-2; 8 bases map to TRBD1. V gave up 2 bases and J gave up 1 base; unmatched junction bases: 6. This CDR3 has 17 residues. Germline lookup yields CDR1 SGHTA and CDR2 FQGTGA. The CDR3: CASSLYTGTGNTGELFF. DNA for the CDR3: TGTGCCAGCAGCTTATACACCGGGACAGGGAACACCGGGGAGCTGTTTTTT.

The chain joins TRBV6-5 to TRBJ1-1; D is perhaps TRBD1 (6 bases). V lost 2 bases and J lost 6, with 10 bases in between. The CDR3 spans 13 residues. Looked up from germline, CDR1 is MNHEY and CDR2 is SVGAGI. CDR3 in amino acids: CASSYGEGAEAFF. The CDR3 nucleotides are TGTGCCAGCAGTTACGGGGAGGGGGCTGAAGCTTTCTTT.

J is TRBJ1-3 and V is TRBV7-6; possibly TRBD1 for D (6 bases). Trimming took 7 bases from V and 0 from J, leaving 10 bases between them. Germline CDR1 SGHVS, CDR2 FNYEAQ. The CDR3 sequence is 14 residues long. CDR3 DNA: TGTGCCAGCACTACAGGGTCCTCTGGAAACACCATATATTTT. Encoded protein: CASTTGSSGNTIYF.

The V gene is TRBV11-3, the J gene TRBJ1-1; 8 nucleotides align to TRBD1. Per the germline V gene, CDR1 is SGHNT and CDR2 is YENEEA. V lost 2 bases and J lost 6; bases outside the gene matches: 5. CDR3 length: 14 amino acids. The CDR3 DNA reads TGTGCCAGCAGCTTACAGGGGGCGACCGCTGAAGCTTTCTTT. Encoded protein: CASSLQGATAEAFF.

V gene TRBV10-3 combines with J gene TRBJ2-5; the match to TRBD2 covers 10 bases. Trimming took 8 bases from V and 0 from J; bases not matched to a gene: 6. The CDR3 consists of 15 residues. CDR1 ENHRY and CDR2 SYGVKD come from the germline V gene. The CDR3 loop is CAIRNSGGNQETQYF. For the CDR3, the DNA is TGTGCCATCCGGAATAGCGGGGGGAACCAAGAGACCCAGTACTTC.